This TCR beta chain was found in a study of T cells after yellow fever vaccination. Via MiXCR, TCRdb re-called the 5' RACE reads, giving one row per CDR3 protein. The table shows about 510,000 distinct CDR3 sequences, with about a fifth occurring only once. This CDR3 has 13 residues. Germline V gene sequence: CDR1 SQVTM, CDR2 ANQGSEA. Trimming removed 6 bases at V and 2 bases at J, with 14 bases between. The J gene is TRBJ2-7, the V gene TRBV29-1; D is uncertain. The receptor was isolated from a man younger than 35 who received the YFV17D yellow fever vaccine. Sequencing used PBMCs, obtained less than 25 days after the first yellow fever vaccination. In nucleotides, the CDR3 is TGCAGCGTCTCAGTGTACGGTGCCTACGAGCAGTACTTC. Its translation is CSVSVYGAYEQYF.